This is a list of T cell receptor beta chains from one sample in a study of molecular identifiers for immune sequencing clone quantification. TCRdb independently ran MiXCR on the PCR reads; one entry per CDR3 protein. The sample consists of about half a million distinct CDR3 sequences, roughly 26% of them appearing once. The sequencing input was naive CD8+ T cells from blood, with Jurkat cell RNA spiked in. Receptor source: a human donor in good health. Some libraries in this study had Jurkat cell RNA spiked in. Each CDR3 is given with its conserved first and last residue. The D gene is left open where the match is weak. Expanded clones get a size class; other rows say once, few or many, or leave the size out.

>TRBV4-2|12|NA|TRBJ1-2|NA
CASSRADYGYTF
TGTGCCAGCAGCCGGGCAGACTATGGCTACACCTTC
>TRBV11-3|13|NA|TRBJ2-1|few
CASSGSSYNEQFF
TGTGCCAGCAGCGGCAGCTCCTACAATGAGCAGTTCTTC
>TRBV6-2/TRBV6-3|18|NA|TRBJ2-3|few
CASSYSGLAGARADTQYF
TGTGCCAGCAGTTACTCTGGTTTGGCGGGGGCTAGAGCAGATACGCAGTATTTT
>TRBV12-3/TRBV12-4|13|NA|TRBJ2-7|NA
CASSLKVGYEQYF
TGTGCCAGCAGTTTAAAGGTTGGCTACGAGCAGTACTTC
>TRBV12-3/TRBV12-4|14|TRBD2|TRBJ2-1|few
CASSLGLAENEQFF
TGTGCCAGCAGTTTAGGACTAGCGGAAAATGAGCAGTTCTTC
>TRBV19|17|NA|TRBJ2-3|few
CASIPRAGGSDTDTQYF
TGTGCCAGTATTCCCCGGGCTGGGGGTAGCGACACAGATACGCAGTATTTT
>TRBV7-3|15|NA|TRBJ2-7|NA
CASSWTNGVRDEQYF
TGTGCCAGCAGCTGGACCAACGGAGTAAGGGACGAGCAGTACTTC
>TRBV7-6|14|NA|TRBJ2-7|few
CASSLALVADEQYF
TGTGCCAGCAGCTTAGCCCTTGTAGCGGACGAGCAGTACTTC
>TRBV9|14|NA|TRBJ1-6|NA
CASSGGGNNSPLHF
TGTGCCAGCAGCGGTGGGGGGAATAATTCACCCCTCCACTTT
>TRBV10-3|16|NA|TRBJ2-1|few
CAIRPSAGPNYNEQFF
TGTGCCATCAGGCCATCGGCCGGACCAAATTACAATGAGCAGTTCTTC
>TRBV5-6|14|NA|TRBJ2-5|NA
CAGSFWQDEETQYF
TGTGCCGGCAGCTTTTGGCAGGACGAAGAGACCCAGTACTTC
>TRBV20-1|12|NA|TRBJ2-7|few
CSARDLGPEQYF
TGCAGTGCTAGGGACCTTGGTCCCGAGCAGTACTTC
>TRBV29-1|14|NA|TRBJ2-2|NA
CSVVGDVVAGELFF
TGCAGCGTTGTTGGGGACGTAGTTGCCGGGGAGCTGTTTTTT
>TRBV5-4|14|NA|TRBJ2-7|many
CASSFALRPYEQYF
TGTGCCAGCAGCTTCGCACTGCGGCCCTACGAGCAGTACTTC
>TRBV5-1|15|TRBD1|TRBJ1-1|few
CASSGGTGRYTEAFF
TGCGCCAGCAGCGGCGGGACAGGGCGGTACACTGAAGCTTTCTTT
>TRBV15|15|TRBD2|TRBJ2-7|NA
CATSSPLAKNYEQYF
TGTGCCACCAGCAGTCCACTAGCGAAGAACTACGAGCAGTACTTC
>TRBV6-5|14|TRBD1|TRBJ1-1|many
CASSLGQLMPEAFF
TGTGCCAGCAGTTTGGGACAGCTGATGCCTGAAGCTTTCTTT
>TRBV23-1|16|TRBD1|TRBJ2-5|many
CASSQFPGQIVKTQYF
TGCGCCAGCAGTCAATTTCCGGGACAGATTGTGAAGACCCAGTACTTC
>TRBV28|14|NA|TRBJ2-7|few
CASGNGRFAYEQYF
TGTGCCAGCGGAAATGGCCGGTTCGCCTACGAGCAGTACTTC
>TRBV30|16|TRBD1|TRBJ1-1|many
CAWRRTSGQGLNEAFF
TGTGCCTGGAGGAGGACATCGGGACAGGGATTGAATGAAGCTTTCTTT
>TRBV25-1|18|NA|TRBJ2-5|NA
CASSKIAVGQGRRETQYF
TGTGCCAGCAGTAAAATAGCGGTCGGGCAGGGACGGAGAGAGACCCAGTACTTC
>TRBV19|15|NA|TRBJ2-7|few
CASSILPGSSYEQYF
TGTGCCAGTAGTATTCTACCGGGGAGCTCCTACGAGCAGTACTTC
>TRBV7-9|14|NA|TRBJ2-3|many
CASSDSRPGDTQYF
TGTGCCAGCAGCGACAGCCGACCCGGAGATACGCAGTATTTT
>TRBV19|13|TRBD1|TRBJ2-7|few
CASSWGQGNEQYF
TGTGCCAGTTCATGGGGACAGGGGAACGAGCAGTACTTC
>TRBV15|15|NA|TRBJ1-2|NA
CATSRDRTANYGYTF
TGTGCCACCAGCAGAGATCGGACAGCTAACTATGGCTACACCTTC
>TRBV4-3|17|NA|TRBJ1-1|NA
CASSQDFAGVTNTEAFF
TGCGCCAGCAGCCAAGACTTCGCGGGGGTTACGAACACTGAAGCTTTCTTT
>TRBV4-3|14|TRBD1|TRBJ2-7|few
CASSQVSWDSEQYF
TGCGCCAGCAGCCAAGTCTCTTGGGACAGCGAGCAGTACTTC
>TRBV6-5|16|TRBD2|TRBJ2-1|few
CASSYRAGGPHNEQFF
TGTGCCAGCAGTTATAGAGCGGGAGGGCCCCACAATGAGCAGTTCTTC
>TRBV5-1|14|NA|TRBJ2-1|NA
CASFQQGGYNEQFF
TGCGCCAGCTTTCAGCAAGGGGGGTACAATGAGCAGTTCTTC
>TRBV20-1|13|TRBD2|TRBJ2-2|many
CSERAGGPGELFF
TGCAGTGAGCGAGCGGGGGGGCCCGGGGAGCTGTTTTTT
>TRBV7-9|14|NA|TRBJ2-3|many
CASSYHGGTDTQYF
TGTGCCAGCAGCTACCACGGGGGCACAGATACGCAGTATTTT
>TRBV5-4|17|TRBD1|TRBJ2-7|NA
CASSHRDRGDLTYEQYF
TGTGCCAGCAGCCACCGGGACAGGGGCGACCTAACCTACGAGCAGTACTTC
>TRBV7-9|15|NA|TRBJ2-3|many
CASSLAEGVTDTQYF
TGTGCCAGCAGCCTGGCCGAGGGGGTCACAGATACGCAGTATTTT
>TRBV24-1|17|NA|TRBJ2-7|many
CATSDSPGDGYVWEQYF
TGTGCCACCAGTGATTCCCCCGGGGACGGATATGTTTGGGAGCAGTACTTC
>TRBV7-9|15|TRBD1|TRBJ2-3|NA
CASSFWDSYTDTQYF
TGTGCCAGCAGCTTCTGGGACAGCTACACAGATACGCAGTATTTT
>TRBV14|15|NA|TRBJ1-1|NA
CASSPRTVGGTEAFF
TGTGCCAGCAGCCCTCGGACAGTAGGAGGAACTGAAGCTTTCTTT